The TCR beta chain described here comes from a study of blood T cell repertoires in COVID-19. Background on the study: The cDNA or gDNA used as material had been derived from T cells, B-cell-depleted T cells, or PBMCs.

Data came from immunoSEQ multiplex PCR; TCRdb stores just in-frame clones and leaves some out. In the table there are 30,000 to 40,000 clones, approximately 95% of which are singletons. The V and J ends lost 1 base and 0 bases respectively, with 18 bases between them. CDR1 SGHTA and CDR2 FQGNSA come from the germline V gene. CDR3 length: 19 amino acids. The TCR comes from a male donor with active COVID-19. J is TRBJ1-4 and V is TRBV7-2; D is possibly TRBD1 (5 bases). Sample: peripheral blood. This CDR3 is CASSLVWFRERSTNEKLFF. As DNA, the CDR3 is TGTGCCAGCAGCTTAGTATGGTTCAGGGAACGTTCAACTAATGAAAAACTGTTTTTT.